This TCR beta chain was observed in a study of cytomegalovirus exposure and HLA in healthy donors (TCRdb year 2017). Looking at the study overall: In an earlier analysis of about 560 of the donors, 250 to 300 Gb of sequence data and roughly 100 million unique TCR beta sequences from roughly 190 million T cells were reported. Typing coverage differed by locus: A, B, C, DRB1 and DQB1 were typed in roughly 620-630 donors, DQA1 in 522, DPA1 in 600 to 610, and DPB1 in about 450. Along with the roughly 710-subject first cohort, a separate validation cohort of around 110 different subjects was used. Genome-wide SNP genotypes for about 60% of the 666 donors were used in a later genetic analysis, which treated that subset as a discovery cohort. To predict cytomegalovirus infection status, the study combined high-throughput TCR immunosequencing, statistical association of individual TCRs with disease status, and machine learning. In the later analysis, no new phenotypic data were used to find candidate immune exposures; instead, reliance was placed on TCR beta sequences and their occurrence across donors. Using immunosequencing, the study profiled T cell repertoires from around 680 subjects and related those repertoires to cytomegalovirus serostatus. Of the 300 to 450 genotyped donors, 75% to 85% were placed in the genetic ancestry cluster associated with self-reported Caucasian donors. Alongside the repertoire data, information on donor age, sex, ethnicity and CMV serostatus was compiled. A later analysis re-examined previously published TCR beta repertoires from 610 or so donors and added high-resolution HLA genotyping to investigate patterns of TCR occurrence. Across 398 genotyped donors of the cohort, an average of about 200,000 unique TCR beta nucleotide sequences per donor were sequenced, and roughly a sixth of those sequences were non-productive. Because of strong linkage in the cohort, four or five DR-DQ haplotypes were treated as single units for association and clustering. An earlier analysis of some 500 of the donors applied high-throughput TCR beta sequencing to assess whether each TCR beta V gene segment acted as functional or pseudogenic. An early release covering about 600 HLA-typed donors comprised approximately 290 gigabases of sequencing data and tens of millions of unique TCR sequences. All discovery cohort repertoires had been generated on a single sequencing platform. The study aimed to test whether signatures of past pathogen exposure could be identified by cataloging public T cell receptors. HLA typing covered class I and class II loci at four-digit resolution. What the work shows at the level of the full study, not this receptor alone: A cluster of highly shared sequence variants was judged likely to represent a technical artifact of the sequencing pipeline. Three of the identified cytomegalovirus-associated TCR beta chains were confirmed in vitro to be specific for cytomegalovirus antigens. The earlier analysis of 587 of the donors excluded some 15 rarely observed V segments, including chromosome 9 orphons, because counts were too low. According to a later analysis, TCR association rates differed among HLA loci, with DRB1 alleles showing the most associated TCRs and HLA-C alleles showing the fewest. In a later analysis, 16,951 TCR beta sequences were associated with specific HLA alleles at a false discovery rate of 0.05. A further reported finding was that TCR beta sequences accurately predicted the HLA-A and HLA-B alleles for most subjects in the first cohort. Most TCR sequences were observed very rarely across donors, whereas some public TCRs were present in many individuals. In a later analysis, HLA-associated TCR beta chains were found to be more clonally expanded and to have lower generation probabilities than equally common non-associated chains. When HLA alleles, especially DR and DQ, strongly co-occurred, attributing TCR associations to individual alleles was difficult. The classifier was reported to diagnose cytomegalovirus status with high specificity and sensitivity in both the original cohort and the validation cohort. Correlated functional status among segregating V segments might be attributable to linkage disequilibrium, but an unknown experimental factor could not be ruled out. A later analysis found that most CMV-associated TCR beta chains appeared HLA-restricted, with HLA associations seemingly driven largely by CMV exposure. In a later genetic analysis, fewer N-insertions in productive TCRs were reported among donors in an Asian-associated ancestry cluster than the roughly 700-donor mean. HLA typing was unavailable for some donors at each locus, so association tests used only the typed subset. A later genetic analysis associated a missense DCLRE1C variant with V-gene and J-gene trimming of TCR beta chains, and an independent cohort replicated the association. Sequencing depth was assumed to be roughly uniform across donors in the presence/absence analyses, though that assumption may not hold. In the study, 150 to 200 TCR beta chains were listed as associated with cytomegalovirus. In an earlier analysis of some 640 of the donors, most TCR beta V segments were observed in productive rearrangements about 87% or about 30% of the time, broadly matching IMGT annotations. In a later analysis, several top co-occurrence clusters were reported to appear linked to parvovirus B19, influenza, CMV and Epstein-Barr virus. According to the authors, the approach could potentially be generalized to other disease states and immunological phenotypes. This cohort had only TCR beta chains sequenced, and the lack of alpha or paired-chain data limited which features could be detected. The only immune exposure information available for the cohort was CMV serostatus.

The library relied on the immunoSEQ multiplex PCR assay. The multiplex PCR relied on a mix of 60 forward primers for TCR Vbeta segments and 13 reverse primers for TCR Jbeta segments. Amplification of the CDR3 region of rearranged TCR beta genes was performed with a multiplex PCR assay on genomic DNA. The amplified TCR beta libraries were sequenced on the Illumina HiSeq System as 87-base-pair reads. In the original analysis: A later analysis tallied around 80 million unique TCR beta chains across the 666 repertoires, and roughly 11 million of those chains were shared by two or more donors. To remove PCR and sequencing errors, raw reads were error-corrected and collapsed into unique sequences using a nearest-neighbor algorithm that merged closely related sequences. To assign V, D and J gene segments, CDR3 sequences were aligned to IMGT reference sequences. Each retained sequence needed at least a six-nucleotide match to both a V gene segment and a J gene segment. A rearrangement counted as productive if the CDR3 had no stop codons and remained in frame with V and J, and every other rearrangement counted as non-productive. CDR3 was defined by IMGT convention, running from the second conserved V-encoded cysteine to the conserved J-encoded phenylalanine. Sequences without an unambiguous match to a single V gene segment were excluded from the earlier analysis of about 600 of the donors. In an earlier analysis of a few hundred of the donors, a V segment was called functional when productive rearrangements were above 56.7%, and segregating when the standard deviation between donors exceeded 5%. A statistical classification framework was built for diagnosing cytomegalovirus status from the catalog of TCR beta chain sequences. A later analysis assigned V and J genes by comparing TCR nucleotide sequences with IMGT/GENE-DB human TR gene sequences. A later analysis assigned CDR3 sequences and most-parsimonious VDJ recombination scenarios with the TCRdist pipeline. In a later analysis, each TCR beta chain was defined by its CDR3 amino acid sequence together with its V-gene family, and reads lacking a unique V-gene family were excluded. A later analysis removed 550 to 650 highly shared, low-generation-probability nucleotide sequences to deal with suspected cross-contamination and a sequencing artifact. A later analysis calculated a clonal expansion index for each public chain from normalized within-repertoire ranks of inferred template counts. In a later analysis, generation probabilities were computed with a VDJ recombination model fitted to out-of-frame rearrangements, and the resulting probabilities were checked against IGoR. In a later analysis, hypergeometric tests were used to score TCR-TCR, TCR-HLA and TCR-CMV co-occurrence, with a repertoire-size bias correction applied to TCR pairs. To estimate false discovery rates, a later analysis permuted the HLA or CMV assignments 20 times. In a later analysis, co-occurring TCRs were grouped with DBSCAN, and TCRdist sequence similarity was added when clustering was performed within HLA-allele-positive subsets. Repertoires with fewer than 30,000 or more than 120,000 public chains, plus five repertoires with anomalous nucleotide sharing, were excluded from co-occurrence clustering. The source is immuneACCESS, and TCRdb retained only in-frame sequences with V and J called. Part of the clones is not carried over; for the studies checked, unresolved V genes explain less than half of this, and the remainder is unexplained. V and J calls and clone size come straight from that table; D and trimming were deduced from the DNA. Recorded for this sample are approximately 180,000 clones; almost 80% of them occurred a single time. In total, the top ten clones hold about 6.4% of the sample.

To note about this clone: No cognate antigen has been identified for it. The sample holds no much larger clone one base away, and base qualities are not on file.

In total, more than 500 healthy bone marrow donors made up the cohort. All cohort members were sampled while nominally healthy, although unrecorded immune exposures were likely present. The donor tested CMV seropositive, placing the donor among the 290 or so seropositive members of the cohort. Every donor gave a peripheral blood sample, and the peripheral blood mononuclear cells from that sample were used for TCR beta sequencing. Genomic DNA was extracted from the blood cell samples with the Qiagen DNeasy Blood Extraction Kit. The TCR was taken from a man aged 35-49 years in good health and CMV-seropositive. The sequenced material came from PBMCs.

In nucleotide form, the sequence is TGTGCCAGCAACCCCCGGGAAAAACTGTTTTTT. Its coded protein is CASNPREKLFF. Recombination connected TRBV21-1 to TRBJ1-4. TRBV21-1 is marked as a pseudogene. The CDR3 runs 11 residues from the cysteine to the phenylalanine. Solely the CDR3 DNA is kept, with 33 bases framed from the first base.